This paragraph reports one T cell receptor beta chain. Its target is unknown. This sample was taken from a study of graft-versus-host responses after intestinal transplantation. Turning to the study itself: Anti-thymocyte globulin induction preceded 2 to 4 years of tacrolimus and steroid maintenance in all recipients. Study-level findings and limits: GvH clones appeared in recipient marrow, some first in ileum or blood. Early post-transplant HvG declines were associated with peak circulating GvH clone levels.

Clones were sequenced by immunoSEQ multiplex PCR, and TCRdb holds only the in-frame ones, with some missing. Here the sample spans about 98,000 clones, about 82% being singletons. CDR1 is MGHRA, CDR2 YSYEKL, per germline. V lost 3 bases and J lost 8, with 17 bases in between. The CDR3 contains 15 residues. Sequences were derived from PBMCs, sampled 255 days after intestinal transplant. The V and J genes are TRBV4-1 and TRBJ2-1; D perhaps matches TRBD1 (5 bases). This TCR was recovered from a human patient who received an intestinal transplant, so some T cells may come from the graft donor. The CDR3 sequence: CASSQGWTKRYEQFF. The CDR3 region has the DNA TGCGCCAGCAGCCAGGGATGGACAAAGCGTTATGAGCAGTTCTTC.